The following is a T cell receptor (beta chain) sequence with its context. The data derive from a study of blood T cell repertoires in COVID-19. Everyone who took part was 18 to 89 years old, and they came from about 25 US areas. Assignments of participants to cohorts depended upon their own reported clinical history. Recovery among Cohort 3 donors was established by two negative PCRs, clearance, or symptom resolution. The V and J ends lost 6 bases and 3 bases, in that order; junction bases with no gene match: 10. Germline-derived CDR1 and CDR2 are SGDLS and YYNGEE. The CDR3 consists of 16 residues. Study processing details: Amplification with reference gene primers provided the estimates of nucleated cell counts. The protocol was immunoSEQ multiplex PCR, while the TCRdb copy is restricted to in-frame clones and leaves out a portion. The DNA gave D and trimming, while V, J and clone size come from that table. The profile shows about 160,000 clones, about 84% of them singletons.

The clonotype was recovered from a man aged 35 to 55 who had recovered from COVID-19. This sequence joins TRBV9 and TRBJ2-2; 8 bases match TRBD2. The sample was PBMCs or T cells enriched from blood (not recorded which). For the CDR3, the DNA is TGTGCCAGCACCCCTGGCGGGGGGACGTACACCGGGGAGCTGTTTTTT. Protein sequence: CASTPGGGTYTGELFF.